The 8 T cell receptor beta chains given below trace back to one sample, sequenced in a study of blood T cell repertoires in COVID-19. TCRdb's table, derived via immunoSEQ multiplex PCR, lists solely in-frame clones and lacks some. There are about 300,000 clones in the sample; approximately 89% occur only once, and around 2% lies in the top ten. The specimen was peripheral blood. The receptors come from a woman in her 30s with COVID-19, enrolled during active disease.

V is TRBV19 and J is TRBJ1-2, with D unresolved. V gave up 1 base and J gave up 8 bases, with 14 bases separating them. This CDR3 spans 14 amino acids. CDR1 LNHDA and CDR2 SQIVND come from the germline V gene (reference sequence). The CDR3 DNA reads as TGTGCCAGTAGTATAGTGGAGGTTAGCAGCGGCTACACCTTC. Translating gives CASSIVEVSSGYTF.

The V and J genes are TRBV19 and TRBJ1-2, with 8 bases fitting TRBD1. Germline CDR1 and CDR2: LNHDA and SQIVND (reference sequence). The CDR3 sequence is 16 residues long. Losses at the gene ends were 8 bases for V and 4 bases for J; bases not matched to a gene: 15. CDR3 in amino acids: CASSLDRDFRGYGYTF. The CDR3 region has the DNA TGTGCCAGTTCCCTGGACAGGGACTTTCGAGGCTATGGCTACACCTTC. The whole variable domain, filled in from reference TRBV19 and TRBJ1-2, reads DGGITQSPKYLFRKEGQNVTLSCEQNLNHDAMYWYRQDPGQGLRLIYYSQIVNDFQKGDIAEGYSVSREKKESFPLTVTSAQKNPTAFYLCASSLDRDFRGYGYTFGSGTRLTVV.

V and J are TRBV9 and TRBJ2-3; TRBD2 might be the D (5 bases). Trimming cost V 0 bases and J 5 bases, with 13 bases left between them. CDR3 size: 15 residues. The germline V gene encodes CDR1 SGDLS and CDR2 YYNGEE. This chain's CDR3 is CASSVDPAEGDTQYF. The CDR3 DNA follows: TGTGCCAGCAGCGTAGATCCGGCCGAGGGAGATACGCAGTATTTT.

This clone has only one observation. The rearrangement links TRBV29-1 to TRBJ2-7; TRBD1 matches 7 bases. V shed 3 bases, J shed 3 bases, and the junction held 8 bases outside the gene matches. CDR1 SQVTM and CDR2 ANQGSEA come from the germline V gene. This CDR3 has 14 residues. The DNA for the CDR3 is TGCAGCGTTGAGGACCGGGACAGCCACTACGAGCAGTACTTC. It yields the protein CSVEDRDSHYEQYF.

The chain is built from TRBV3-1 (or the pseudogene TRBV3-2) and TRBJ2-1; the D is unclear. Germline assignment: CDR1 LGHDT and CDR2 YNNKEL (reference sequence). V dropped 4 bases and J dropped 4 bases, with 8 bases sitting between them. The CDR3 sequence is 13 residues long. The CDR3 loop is CASSPPGYNEQFF. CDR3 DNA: TGTGCCAGCAGCCCCCCCGGTTACAATGAGCAGTTCTTC.

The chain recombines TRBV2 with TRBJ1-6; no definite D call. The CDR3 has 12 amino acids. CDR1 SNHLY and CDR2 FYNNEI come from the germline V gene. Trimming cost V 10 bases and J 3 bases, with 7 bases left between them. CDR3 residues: CATQYYNSPLHF. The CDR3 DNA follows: TGTGCCACACAGTACTATAATTCACCCCTCCACTTT.

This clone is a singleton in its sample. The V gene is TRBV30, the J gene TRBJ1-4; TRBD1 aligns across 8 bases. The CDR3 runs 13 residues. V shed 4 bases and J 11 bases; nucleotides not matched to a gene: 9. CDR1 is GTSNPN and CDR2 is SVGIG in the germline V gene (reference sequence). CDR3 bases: TGTGCCTGGATGGACAGGGAGAGGAGGAAACTGTTTTTT. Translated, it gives CAWMDRERRKLFF.

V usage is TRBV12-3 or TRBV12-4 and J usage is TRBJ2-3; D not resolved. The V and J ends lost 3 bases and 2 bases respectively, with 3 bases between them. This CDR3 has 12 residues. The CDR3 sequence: CASSLATDTQYF. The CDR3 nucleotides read TGTGCCAGCAGTTTGGCCACAGATACGCAGTATTTT.